A selection of T cell receptor beta chains follows, all from one sample in a study of blood T cell repertoires in COVID-19. Measured with immunoSEQ multiplex PCR; TCRdb has only the in-frame clones, and not every one. The sample records around 170,000 clones, approximately 88% being singletons. Source material: peripheral blood. The receptors come from a man in his 60s with acute or convalescent COVID-19. CDR3s leave out the opening cysteine and the closing phenylalanine or tryptophan. Each record gives: J gene, D gene, V gene, CDR3 protein. D genes are given only for firm matches.

j_gene: TRBJ1-5; d_gene: NA; v_gene: TRBV18; CDR3aa: ASSPYSISSNQPQH
j_gene: TRBJ2-3; d_gene: TRBD1; v_gene: TRBV5-6; CDR3aa: ASSRGQGTTDTQY
j_gene: TRBJ1-2; d_gene: NA; v_gene: TRBV11-3; CDR3aa: ASVHGTTRHCYGYT
j_gene: TRBJ1-1; d_gene: NA; v_gene: TRBV19; CDR3aa: ASSIGQQLSTEAF
j_gene: TRBJ1-1; d_gene: TRBD1; v_gene: TRBV7-9; CDR3aa: ASSLSQGAAEAF
j_gene: TRBJ1-2; d_gene: NA; v_gene: TRBV20-1; CDR3aa: SAGGLGGYT
j_gene: TRBJ2-6; d_gene: NA; v_gene: TRBV18; CDR3aa: ASSPQQGTGANVLT
j_gene: TRBJ1-6; d_gene: TRBD1; v_gene: TRBV30; CDR3aa: AWRSKGDRGFQPYNSPLH
j_gene: TRBJ1-5; d_gene: NA; v_gene: TRBV6-2/TRBV6-3; CDR3aa: ASSSGVKGNNQPQH
j_gene: TRBJ1-4; d_gene: NA; v_gene: TRBV4-2; CDR3aa: ASSQELAATNEKLF
j_gene: TRBJ2-7; d_gene: NA; v_gene: TRBV2; CDR3aa: ASYGEGYEQY
j_gene: TRBJ1-4; d_gene: NA; v_gene: TRBV12-3/TRBV12-4; CDR3aa: ASSMRVELF
j_gene: TRBJ1-2; d_gene: NA; v_gene: TRBV5-6; CDR3aa: ASSLSLGYGYT
j_gene: TRBJ2-1; d_gene: NA; v_gene: TRBV14; CDR3aa: ASSQRASYNEQF
j_gene: TRBJ1-1; d_gene: TRBD1; v_gene: TRBV11-2; CDR3aa: ASSPITDRVEAF
j_gene: TRBJ2-1; d_gene: TRBD1; v_gene: TRBV7-7; CDR3aa: ASSARQGNNEQF
j_gene: TRBJ2-7; d_gene: TRBD1; v_gene: TRBV13; CDR3aa: ASSSRDRGSYEQY
j_gene: TRBJ1-1; d_gene: TRBD1; v_gene: TRBV15; CDR3aa: ATSRGQGAGNTEAF
j_gene: TRBJ2-3; d_gene: TRBD2; v_gene: TRBV27; CDR3aa: ASKVAGAKTQY
j_gene: TRBJ1-2; d_gene: NA; v_gene: TRBV11-2; CDR3aa: ASSLARHKGGYT
j_gene: TRBJ2-1; d_gene: NA; v_gene: TRBV2; CDR3aa: ASILGLSYNEQF
j_gene: TRBJ1-2; d_gene: TRBD1; v_gene: TRBV7-9; CDR3aa: ASSSDRASFGYT
j_gene: TRBJ1-2; d_gene: TRBD1; v_gene: TRBV4-1; CDR3aa: ASTKTTGKNGGYT
j_gene: TRBJ1-1; d_gene: NA; v_gene: TRBV18; CDR3aa: ASSPNSNTEAF
j_gene: TRBJ2-7; d_gene: NA; v_gene: TRBV12-3/TRBV12-4; CDR3aa: ASSRLYEQY
j_gene: TRBJ2-7; d_gene: NA; v_gene: TRBV27; CDR3aa: ASSLSKSGVYEQY
j_gene: TRBJ1-3; d_gene: NA; v_gene: TRBV5-1; CDR3aa: ASSSRGPSGDTIY
j_gene: TRBJ2-5; d_gene: NA; v_gene: TRBV10-1; CDR3aa: ASSELEYQETQY
j_gene: TRBJ1-2; d_gene: TRBD1; v_gene: TRBV7-9; CDR3aa: ASSGGTGKLGGYT
j_gene: TRBJ2-1; d_gene: TRBD2; v_gene: TRBV19; CDR3aa: ASSIQAGNEQF
j_gene: TRBJ2-7; d_gene: TRBD1; v_gene: TRBV12-3/TRBV12-4; CDR3aa: ASSVGQGGEQY
j_gene: TRBJ2-3; d_gene: NA; v_gene: TRBV7-2; CDR3aa: ASASIGTQY
j_gene: TRBJ2-3; d_gene: NA; v_gene: TRBV29-1; CDR3aa: SVVSRGDWDTQY
j_gene: TRBJ2-3; d_gene: TRBD2; v_gene: TRBV10-3; CDR3aa: AIGLAGGSTDTQY
j_gene: TRBJ1-4; d_gene: TRBD1; v_gene: TRBV4-1; CDR3aa: ASSPPQGAPFEKLF
j_gene: TRBJ2-3; d_gene: NA; v_gene: TRBV10-3; CDR3aa: AISGGERGPDTQY
j_gene: TRBJ1-2; d_gene: TRBD1; v_gene: TRBV24-1; CDR3aa: ATSDRTTGQENYGYT
j_gene: TRBJ2-1; d_gene: NA; v_gene: TRBV5-5; CDR3aa: ASSLTARVGNEQF
j_gene: TRBJ1-2; d_gene: NA; v_gene: TRBV18; CDR3aa: ASSLNFPQGSGYT
j_gene: TRBJ1-6; d_gene: NA; v_gene: TRBV7-9; CDR3aa: ASSPRDNSNSPLH
j_gene: TRBJ2-2; d_gene: NA; v_gene: TRBV15; CDR3aa: ATSTGLTNTGELF
j_gene: TRBJ1-1; d_gene: TRBD1; v_gene: TRBV5-6; CDR3aa: ASSSLTGLPEAF
j_gene: TRBJ2-7; d_gene: NA; v_gene: TRBV29-1; CDR3aa: SVEDGVSSYEQY
j_gene: TRBJ2-1; d_gene: TRBD2; v_gene: TRBV7-8; CDR3aa: ASSLVAGGRSYNEQF
j_gene: TRBJ1-2; d_gene: TRBD1; v_gene: TRBV19; CDR3aa: ASSNSGQGARIYGYT
j_gene: TRBJ2-7; d_gene: TRBD1; v_gene: TRBV3-1/TRBV3-2; CDR3aa: ASSPTGQALVQY
j_gene: TRBJ1-2; d_gene: TRBD1; v_gene: TRBV5-1; CDR3aa: ASSETGGGYT
j_gene: TRBJ1-2; d_gene: NA; v_gene: TRBV30; CDR3aa: AWSVGTLYGYT